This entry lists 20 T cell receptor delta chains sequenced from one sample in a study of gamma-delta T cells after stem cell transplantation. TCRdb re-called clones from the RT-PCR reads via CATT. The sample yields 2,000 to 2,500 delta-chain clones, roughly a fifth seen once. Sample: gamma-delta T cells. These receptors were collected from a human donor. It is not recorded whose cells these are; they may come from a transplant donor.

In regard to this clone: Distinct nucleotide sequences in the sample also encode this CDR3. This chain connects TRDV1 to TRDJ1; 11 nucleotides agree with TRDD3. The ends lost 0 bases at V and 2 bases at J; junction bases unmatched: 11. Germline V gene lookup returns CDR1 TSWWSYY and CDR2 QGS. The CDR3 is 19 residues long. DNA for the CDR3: TGTGCTCTTGGGGAACTGGACTGGGGGATAAGAGGGAGAACCGATAAACTCATCTTT. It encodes CALGELDWGIRGRTDKLIF.

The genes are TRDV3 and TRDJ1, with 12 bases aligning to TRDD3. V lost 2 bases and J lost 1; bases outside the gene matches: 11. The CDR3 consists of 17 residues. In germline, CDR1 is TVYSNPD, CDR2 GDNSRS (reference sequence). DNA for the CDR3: TGTGCCTTTCCCCTGGGGGATACGTATCGGTCCACCGATAAACTCATCTTT. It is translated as CAFPLGDTYRSTDKLIF.

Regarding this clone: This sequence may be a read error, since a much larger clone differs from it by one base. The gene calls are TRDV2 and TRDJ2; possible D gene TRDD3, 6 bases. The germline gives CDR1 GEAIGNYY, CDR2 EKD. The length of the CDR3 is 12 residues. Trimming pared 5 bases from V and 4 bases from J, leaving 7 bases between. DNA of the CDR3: TGTGCCTGTGTCTGGGGGACAGCACAACTCTTCTTT. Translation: CACVWGTAQLFF.

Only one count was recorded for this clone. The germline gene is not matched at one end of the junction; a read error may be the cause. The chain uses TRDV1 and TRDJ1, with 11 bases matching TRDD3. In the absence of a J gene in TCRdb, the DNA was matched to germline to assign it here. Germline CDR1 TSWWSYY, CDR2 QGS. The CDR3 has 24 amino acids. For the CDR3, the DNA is TGTGCTATTGGGGAACTAGCCACTGGGACAACTACTTCTAAGTACTGGGGGATAAGCGATAAACTCATCTTT. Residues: CAIGELATGTTTSKYWGISDKLIF.

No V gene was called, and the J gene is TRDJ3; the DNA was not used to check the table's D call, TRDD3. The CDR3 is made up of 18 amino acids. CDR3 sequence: CACDNHWGSSWDTRQMFF. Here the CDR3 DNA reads TGTGCCTGCGACAACCACTGGGGGAGCTCCTGGGACACCCGACAGATGTTTTTC.

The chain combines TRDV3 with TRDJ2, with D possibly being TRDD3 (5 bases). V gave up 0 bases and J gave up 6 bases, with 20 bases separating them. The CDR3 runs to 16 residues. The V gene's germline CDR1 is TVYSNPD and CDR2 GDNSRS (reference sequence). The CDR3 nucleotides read TGTGCCTTTAGCTACTGTGGTATACGGGCGGCAGCACAACTCTTCTTT. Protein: CAFSYCGIRAAAQLFF.

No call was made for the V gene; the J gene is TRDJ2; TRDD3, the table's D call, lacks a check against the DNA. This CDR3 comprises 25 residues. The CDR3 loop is CALGEAPPSYLYWVGDIALTAHLFF. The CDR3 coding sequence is TGTGCTCTTGGGGAGGCCCCCCCTTCCTACCTCTATTGGGTGGGGGATATTGCTTTGACAGCACACCTCTTCTTT.

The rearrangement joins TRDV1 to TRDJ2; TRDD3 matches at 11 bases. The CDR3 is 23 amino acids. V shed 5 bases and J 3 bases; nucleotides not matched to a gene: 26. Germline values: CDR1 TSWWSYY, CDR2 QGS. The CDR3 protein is CALGNLGPSYSTGGYEVTAQLFF. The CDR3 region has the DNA TGTGCTCTTGGGAACTTAGGGCCTTCCTACAGTACTGGGGGATATGAAGTGACAGCACAACTCTTCTTT.

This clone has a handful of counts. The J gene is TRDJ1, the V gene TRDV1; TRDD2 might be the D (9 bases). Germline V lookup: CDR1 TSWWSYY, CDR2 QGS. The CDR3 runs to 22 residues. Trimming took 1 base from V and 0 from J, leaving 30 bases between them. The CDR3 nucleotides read TGTGCTCTTGGGGAACGATGGCCTTCCTACTCATATCTGGGGGAATACACCGATAAACTCATCTTT. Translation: CALGERWPSYSYLGEYTDKLIF.

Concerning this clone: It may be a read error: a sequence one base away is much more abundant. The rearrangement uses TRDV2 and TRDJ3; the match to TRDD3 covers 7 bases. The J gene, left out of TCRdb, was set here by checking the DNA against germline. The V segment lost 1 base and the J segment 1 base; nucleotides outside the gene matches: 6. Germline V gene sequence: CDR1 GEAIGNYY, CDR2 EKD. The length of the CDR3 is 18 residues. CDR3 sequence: CACDTGGAGSWDTRQMFF. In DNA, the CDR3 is TGTGCCTGTGACACTGGGGGAGCAGGATCCTGGGACACCCGACAGATGTTTTTC.

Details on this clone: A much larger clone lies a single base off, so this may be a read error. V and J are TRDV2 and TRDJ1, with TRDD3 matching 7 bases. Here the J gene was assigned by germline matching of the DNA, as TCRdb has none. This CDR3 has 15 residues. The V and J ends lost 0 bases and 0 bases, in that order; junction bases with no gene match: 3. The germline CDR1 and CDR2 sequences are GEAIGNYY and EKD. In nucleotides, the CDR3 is TGTGCCTGTGACACCGGGGGGGGATACACCGATAAACTCATCTTT. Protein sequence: CACDTGGGYTDKLIF.

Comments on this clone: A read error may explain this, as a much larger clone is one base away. CDR3 amino acids: CACDPVVGESSWDTRRMFF. The CDR3 coding sequence is TGTGCCTGTGACCCCGTGGTGGGGGAAAGCTCCTGGGACACCCGACGGATGTTTTTC. The chain is built from TRDV2 and TRDJ3; TRDD3 agrees at 7 bases. CDR3 size: 19 residues. Germline V gene data show CDR1 as GEAIGNYY and CDR2 as EKD.

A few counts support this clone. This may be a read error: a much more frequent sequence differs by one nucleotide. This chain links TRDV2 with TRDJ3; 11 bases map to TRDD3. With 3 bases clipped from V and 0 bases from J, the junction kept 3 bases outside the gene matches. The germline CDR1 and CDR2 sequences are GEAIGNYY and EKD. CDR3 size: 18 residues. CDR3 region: CACDDTGGYSWDTRQMFF. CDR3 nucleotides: TGTGCCTGTGACGATACTGGGGGATACTCCTGGGACACCCGACAGATGTTTTTC.

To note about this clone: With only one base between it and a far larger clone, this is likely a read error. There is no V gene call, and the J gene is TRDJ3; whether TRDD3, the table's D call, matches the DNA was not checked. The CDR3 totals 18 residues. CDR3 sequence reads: CACDTAGGYSWDTRQMFF. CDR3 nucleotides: TGTGCCTGTGACACCGCTGGGGGCTACTCCTGGGACACCCGACAGATGTTTTTC.

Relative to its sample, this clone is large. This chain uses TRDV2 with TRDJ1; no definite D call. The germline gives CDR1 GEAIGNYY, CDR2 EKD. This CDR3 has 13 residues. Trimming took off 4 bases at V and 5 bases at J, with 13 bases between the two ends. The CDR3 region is CACEPPVADKLIF. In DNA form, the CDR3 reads TGTGCCTGTGAGCCCCCGGTAGCGGATAAACTCATCTTT.

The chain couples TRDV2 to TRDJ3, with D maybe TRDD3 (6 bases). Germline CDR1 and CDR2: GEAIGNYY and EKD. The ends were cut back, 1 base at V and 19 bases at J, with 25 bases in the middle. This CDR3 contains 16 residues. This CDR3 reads CACDTGVYWDTHHMFF. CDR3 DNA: TGTGCCTGTGACACTGGGGTATACTGGGACACCCACCATATGTTTTTC.

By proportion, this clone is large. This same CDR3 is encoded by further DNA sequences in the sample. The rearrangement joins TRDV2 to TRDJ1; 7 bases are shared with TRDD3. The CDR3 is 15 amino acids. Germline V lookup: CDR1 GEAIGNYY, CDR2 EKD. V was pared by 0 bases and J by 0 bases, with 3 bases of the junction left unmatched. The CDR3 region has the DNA TGTGCCTGTGACACCCTGGGGGTCTACACCGATAAACTCATCTTT. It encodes CACDTLGVYTDKLIF.

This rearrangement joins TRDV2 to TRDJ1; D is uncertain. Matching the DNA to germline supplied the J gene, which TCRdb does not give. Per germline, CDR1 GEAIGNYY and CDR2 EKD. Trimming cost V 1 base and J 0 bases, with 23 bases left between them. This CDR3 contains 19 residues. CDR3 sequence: CACDTKSLVEASYTDKLIF. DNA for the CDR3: TGTGCCTGTGACACTAAATCGCTGGTGGAGGCGAGTTACACCGATAAACTCATCTTT.

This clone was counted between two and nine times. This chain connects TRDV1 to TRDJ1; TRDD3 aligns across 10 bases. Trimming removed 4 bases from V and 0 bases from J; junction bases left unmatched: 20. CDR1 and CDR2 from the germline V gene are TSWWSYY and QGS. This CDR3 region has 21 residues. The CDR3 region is CALGGPPSFVLGDSDTDKLIF. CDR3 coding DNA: TGTGCTCTTGGGGGACCCCCTTCTTTCGTACTGGGGGATTCGGACACCGATAAACTCATCTTT.

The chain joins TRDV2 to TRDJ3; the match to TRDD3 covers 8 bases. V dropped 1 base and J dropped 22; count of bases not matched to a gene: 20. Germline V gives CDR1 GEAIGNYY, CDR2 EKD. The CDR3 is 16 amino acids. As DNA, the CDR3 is TGTGCCTGTGACACTGGGGGATTCTGGGACACCCTCCATATTTTTTTC. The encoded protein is CACDTGGFWDTLHIFF.